Each of the 16 T cell receptor beta chains below was sequenced from the same sample in a study of blood T cell repertoires in COVID-19. Assay: immunoSEQ multiplex PCR; the TCRdb copy retains only in-frame clones and omits some. The sample yields roughly 160,000 clones, approximately 81% seen once. Sequencing was done on a sample of PBMCs or T cells enriched from blood (not recorded which). These receptors were collected from a woman in her 40s with acute COVID-19.

The chain links TRBV6-1 to TRBJ1-5; weak D call: TRBD1 (5 bases). The CDR3 has 14 amino acids. CDR1 and CDR2 (germline): MNHNS, SASEGT. The ends were cut back, 0 bases at V and 5 bases at J, with 8 bases in the middle. DNA for the CDR3: TGTGCCAGCAGTGAAGCGGGGGGAGATCAGCCCCAGCATTTT. Protein: CASSEAGGDQPQHF.

The chain carries TRBV5-1 and TRBJ1-1; D is unresolved. This CDR3 has 14 residues. With 0 bases removed from V and 2 bases from J, the gap between germline ends came to 8 bases. Germline V gives CDR1 SGHRS, CDR2 YFSETQ. Here the CDR3 DNA reads TGCGCCAGCAGCTTGGTTTCGGGTAACACTGAAGCTTTCTTT. Amino acids: CASSLVSGNTEAFF.

The rearrangement joins TRBV6-5 to TRBJ2-7; D remains unclear. CDR1 is MNHEY and CDR2 is SVGAGI in the germline V gene. The CDR3 contains 12 residues. V dropped 7 bases and J dropped 0 bases, with 7 bases sitting between them. The CDR3 here is CASMSGSYEQYF. For the CDR3, the DNA is TGTGCCAGCATGTCCGGCTCCTACGAGCAGTACTTC.

The chain joins TRBV7-9 to TRBJ2-1; 8 positions match TRBD1. Germline loops: CDR1 SEHNR, CDR2 FQNEAQ (reference sequence). The V segment lost 5 bases and the J segment 8 bases; nucleotides outside the gene matches: 11. This CDR3 is built from 15 residues. CDR3 nucleotides: TGTGCCAGCAGCCGCCTACTCCAGGGGGCGGATGAGCAGTTCTTC. Its translation is CASSRLLQGADEQFF.

The chain carries TRBV28 and TRBJ2-7; tentatively, D is TRBD2 (6 bases). The CDR3 consists of 15 residues. Germline CDR1 is MDHEN and CDR2 is SYDVKM. With 6 bases removed from V and 1 base from J, the gap between germline ends came to 16 bases. The DNA for the CDR3 is TGTGCCAGCAGGTCCCTCGGCGGGGTTTCCTACGAGCAGTACTTC. As protein: CASRSLGGVSYEQYF.

This chain links TRBV5-5 with TRBJ2-1; weak D call: TRBD2 (7 bases). V dropped 3 bases and J dropped 3 bases, with 16 bases sitting between them. This CDR3 has 16 residues. Germline values: CDR1 SGHKS, CDR2 YYEKEE (reference sequence). As DNA, the CDR3 is TGTGCCAGCAGCTCCGGGGGGCTGGGGCACTACAATGAGCAGTTCTTC. This codes for CASSSGGLGHYNEQFF.

The J gene is TRBJ2-7, the V gene TRBV27, with TRBD1 identical over 12 bases. The V gene's germline CDR1 is MNHEY and CDR2 SMNVEV (reference sequence). The V gene end was trimmed by 3 bases and the J gene end by 3 bases; junction bases not matched to a gene: 6. This CDR3 has 16 amino acids. CDR3 sequence: CASSLSGTGGHYEQYF. CDR3 sequence (DNA): TGTGCCAGCAGTTTGTCCGGGACAGGGGGCCACTACGAGCAGTACTTC.

This chain connects TRBV10-3 to TRBJ1-2; tentative D call: TRBD1 (5 bases). CDR3 length equals 14 residues. With 10 bases removed from V and 4 bases from J, the gap between germline ends came to 19 bases. Germline V gene lookup returns CDR1 ENHRY and CDR2 SYGVKD. The CDR3 loop reads CATLGAGLFYGYTF. For the CDR3, the DNA is TGTGCCACCCTAGGGGCAGGGTTGTTCTATGGCTACACCTTC.

This clone appeared many times. V usage is TRBV7-3 and J usage is TRBJ2-1; 11 nucleotides line up with TRBD2. The CDR3 spans 15 residues. Per germline, CDR1 SGHTA and CDR2 FQGTGA. J was trimmed by 3 bases and V by 5 bases; bases with no gene match: 3. CDR3 nucleotides: TGTGCCAGCAGCCGAACTAGCGGGGGCTACAATGAGCAGTTCTTC. This sequence encodes CASSRTSGGYNEQFF.

The chain is built from TRBV5-3 and TRBJ2-2; D is possibly TRBD1 (6 bases). TRBV5-3 is an ORF, and what it does is uncertain. The CDR3 sequence is 14 residues long. Trimming removed 4 bases from V and 8 bases from J, with 15 bases in between. The CDR3 spells CARSLGQPPGELFF. As DNA, the CDR3 is TGTGCCAGAAGCCTAGGACAGCCCCCAGGGGAGCTGTTTTTT.

The chain has TRBV3-1 (or the pseudogene TRBV3-2) and TRBJ2-5; D perhaps matches TRBD2 (6 bases). Germline V gene sequence: CDR1 LGHDT, CDR2 YNNKEL (reference sequence). V was cut by 3 bases and J by 4 bases, with 9 bases left in between. The CDR3 loop spans 13 amino acids. The CDR3 here is CASSQGGGETQYF. The CDR3 bases are TGTGCCAGCAGCCAGGGGGGAGGAGAGACCCAGTACTTC.

The rearrangement uses TRBV7-2 and TRBJ2-3; 12 bases align to TRBD2. Germline lookup yields CDR1 SGHTA and CDR2 FQGNSA. The CDR3 extends over 15 amino acids. V shed 5 bases and J 3 bases; nucleotides not matched to a gene: 3. The CDR3 spells CASSVGLAGTDTQYF. CDR3 DNA sequence: TGTGCCAGCAGCGTCGGACTAGCGGGGACAGATACGCAGTATTTT.

The table lists this clone with a count of one. The J gene is TRBJ1-2, the V gene TRBV5-1; maybe TRBD1 (5 bases). The CDR3 totals 12 residues. CDR1 and CDR2 (germline): SGHRS, YFSETQ. Trimming stripped 2 bases from V and 6 bases from J, with 8 bases between. This chain's CDR3 is CASSFQGNGYTF. The DNA for the CDR3 is TGCGCCAGCAGCTTCCAGGGTAATGGCTACACCTTC.

The rearrangement uses TRBV4-2 and TRBJ1-2, with D tentatively TRBD1 (6 bases). CDR3 length: 16 residues. V lost 0 bases, J lost 2 bases, and 13 bases lay in between. Germline V lookup: CDR1 LGHNA, CDR2 YNFKEQ. The CDR3 protein is CASSQEATGANYGYTF. CDR3 DNA: TGTGCCAGCAGCCAAGAGGCGACAGGAGCCAACTATGGCTACACCTTC.

V usage is TRBV5-1 and J usage is TRBJ2-3, with TRBD2 as a possible D gene (5 bases). The germline V and J ends were trimmed by 0 bases and 4 bases, with 9 bases remaining between them. The CDR3 runs 14 residues. Germline CDR1 reads SGHRS; CDR2 reads YFSETQ. The CDR3 sequence: CASSLVAGADTQYF. CDR3 bases: TGCGCCAGCAGCTTGGTGGCCGGGGCAGATACGCAGTATTTT.

J is TRBJ2-3 and V is TRBV4-1, with 14 bases that match TRBD2. CDR1 and CDR2 from the germline V gene are MGHRA and YSYEKL. V lost 1 base and J lost 4; bases outside the gene matches: 7. CDR3 size: 18 residues. The CDR3 sequence is CASSQAGTSGSIADTQYF. CDR3 nucleotides: TGCGCCAGCAGCCAAGCTGGGACTAGCGGGAGTATAGCAGATACGCAGTATTTT.